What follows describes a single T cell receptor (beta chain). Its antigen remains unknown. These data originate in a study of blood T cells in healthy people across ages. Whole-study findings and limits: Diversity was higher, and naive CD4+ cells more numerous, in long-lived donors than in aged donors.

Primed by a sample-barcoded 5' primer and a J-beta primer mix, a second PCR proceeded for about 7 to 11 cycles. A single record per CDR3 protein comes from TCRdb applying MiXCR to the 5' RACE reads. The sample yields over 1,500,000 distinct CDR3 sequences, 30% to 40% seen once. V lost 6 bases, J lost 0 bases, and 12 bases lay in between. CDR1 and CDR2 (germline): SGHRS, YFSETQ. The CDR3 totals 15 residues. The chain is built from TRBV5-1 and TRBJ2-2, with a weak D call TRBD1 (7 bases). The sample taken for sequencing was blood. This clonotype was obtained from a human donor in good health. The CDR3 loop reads CASTRGASNTGELFF. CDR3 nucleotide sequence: TGCGCCAGCACCAGGGGGGCCTCGAACACCGGGGAGCTGTTTTTT. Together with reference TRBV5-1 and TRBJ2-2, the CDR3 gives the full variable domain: KAGVTQTPRYLIKTRGQQVTLSCSPISGHRSVSWYQQTPGQGLQFLFEYFSETQRNKGNFPGRFSGRQFSNSRSEMNVSTLELGDSALYLCASTRGASNTGELFFGEGSRLTVL.